This T cell receptor beta chain derives from a study of cytomegalovirus exposure and HLA in healthy donors. A multiplex PCR was run with 60 Vbeta primers and 13 Jbeta primers. Produced via immunoSEQ multiplex PCR; TCRdb's table is partial and in-frame only. This sample yields around 99,000 clones, of which around four fifths are seen a single time; over 7% belongs to the top ten. Findings and caveats of the study: The study recorded some 160 TCR beta chains that were cytomegalovirus-associated. With DRB1 most and HLA-C fewest, TCR association rates differed between HLA loci in a later analysis. After further analysis at a later stage, 16,951 TCR beta sequences were associated with HLA alleles at 0.05 false discovery rate. Common viral pathogens seemed, in a later analysis, to connect with several of the most significant clusters.

The CDR3 contains 17 residues. From germline, CDR1 is SNHLY and CDR2 FYNNEI. In regard to this clone: What it binds is not known. The junction does not match germline at one end; this may be a read error.

The sequence derives from a woman aged 50 to 60 in good health and CMV-seropositive. The rearrangement links TRBV2 to TRBJ2-4; 8 bases are a match to TRBD2. Sequencing was performed on PBMCs. CDR3 nucleotide sequence: TGTGCCAGCCTAAGCGGGGGCCTACTACTAGCCAAAAACAGTCAGTACTTC. Protein product: CASLSGGLLLAKNSQYF. The full variable domain, rest sourced from reference TRBV2 and TRBJ2-4, is EPEVTQTPSHQVTQMGQEVILRCVPISNHLYFYWYRQILGQKVEFLVSFYNNEISEKSEIFDDQFSVERPDGSNFTLKIRSTKLEDSAMYFCASLSGGLLLAKNSQYFGAGTRLSVL.